A single sample gave rise to the 3 T cell receptor beta chains below, sequenced in a study of Ad26.COV2.S vaccination and SARS-CoV-2 variants. The table came from immunoSEQ multiplex PCR; TCRdb's copy has only in-frame clones and leaves some out. The data contain roughly 380,000 clones, around 87% of them seen just once; the ten biggest clones take up less than 4%. Treatment defined: about 20 received Ad26.COV2.S at low or high dose, single or two shots; several received placebo; per-sample allocation not given. Day 63 following the first vaccine or placebo injection was when the samples were taken. Sequenced here: peripheral blood, sampled in a trial of Ad26.COV2.S vaccine versus placebo. The source of these receptors is a person aged 18-60 years who received the Ad26.COV2.S COVID-19 vaccine or a placebo.

The rearrangement joins TRBV19 to TRBJ1-6; D gene unclear. Germline V gene data show CDR1 as LNHDA and CDR2 as SQIVND (reference sequence). V dropped 5 bases and J dropped 7 bases, with 9 bases sitting between them. CDR3 length: 13 amino acids. The CDR3 sequence: CASSLEKNSPLHF. The CDR3 region has the DNA TGTGCCAGTAGTTTGGAGAAAAATTCACCCCTCCACTTT.

The genes are TRBV4-1 and TRBJ1-1; 7 nucleotides align to TRBD1. This CDR3 has 12 residues. Germline CDR1 and CDR2: MGHRA and YSYEKL. The junction had 4 bases not matched to a gene; V was cut back by 1 base and J by 11 bases. CDR3 DNA sequence: TGCGCCAGCAGCCAAGCAGGGGGAATCGCTTTCTTT. Amino acid sequence: CASSQAGGIAFF.

The chain combines TRBV10-1 with TRBJ2-1; 10 nucleotides align to TRBD2. Germline V gives CDR1 WNHNN, CDR2 SYGVQD (reference sequence). There are 14 residues in the CDR3. Losses at the gene ends were 4 bases for V and 4 bases for J; bases not matched to a gene: 1. The CDR3 sequence is CASSVAGGYNEQFF. The CDR3 DNA follows: TGCGCCAGCAGTGTAGCGGGGGGTTACAATGAGCAGTTCTTC.